This T cell receptor beta chain emerged from a study of shared clonotypes between healthy human individuals. This table comes from immunoSEQ multiplex PCR, and its TCRdb copy is limited to in-frame clones, with some not included. The sample consists of millions of clones, under 95% of them appearing once. CD8 cells classed as naive were CD45RO-negative and positively selected for CCR7, excluding terminally differentiated effector memory CD45RA+ cells. Per germline, CDR1 MDHEN and CDR2 SYDVKM. The CDR3 totals 17 residues. The V end lost 2 bases, the J end lost 0 bases, and 14 bases lay between the germline ends.

The sequenced sample consisted of naive CD8+ T cells from PBMCs. The V and J genes are TRBV28 and TRBJ1-5; no clear D gene. The sequence derives from a man aged 18 to 30 in good health. Some clones in this sample may be carry-over from other donors' samples. The CDR3 nucleotides are TGTGCCAGCAGTTTAACTTGGGGAGGCTATAGCAATCAGCCCCAGCATTTT. Amino acids: CASSLTWGGYSNQPQHF.